This T cell receptor beta chain is from a study of blood T cell repertoires in COVID-19. About the research overall: Specimens from acute and convalescent COVID-19 originated in the United States, Italy and Spain. PBMCs, B-cell-depleted T cells, or T cells were the source of the cDNA or gDNA that made up the material.

Original methodology: Amplified reference gene primers provided the basis for estimating nucleated cell counts. Method: immunoSEQ multiplex PCR; TCRdb's copy keeps in-frame clones and lacks some. The V and J calls and clone size were taken over from that table, and D and trimming were inferred from the DNA. The table lists approximately 170,000 clones, around 82% of them singletons. Between the trimmed V and J ends, which lost 0 bases and 3 bases, there was a span of 7 bases. Germline lookup yields CDR1 SGHRS and CDR2 YFSETQ. CDR3 length equals 13 residues. Sequencing was carried out using peripheral blood. The V gene is TRBV5-1, the J gene TRBJ2-7; the D is unclear. This sequence was found in a man aged 60-69 years with active or convalescent COVID-19. CDR3 region: CASSLESRYEQYF. The CDR3 DNA is TGCGCCAGCAGCTTGGAGAGTCGCTACGAGCAGTACTTC.